This T cell receptor (beta chain) was recovered during a study of blood T cell repertoires in COVID-19. Study as a whole: Samples representing acute and convalescent COVID-19 were sourced from the United States, Italy and Spain.

The CDR3 has 15 amino acids. J gave up 1 base and V 5 bases, and 4 bases lay outside the gene matches. Germline V gene data show CDR1 as SGHVS and CDR2 as FNYEAQ. The repertoire was sequenced with immunoSEQ multiplex PCR; TCRdb's copy has only in-frame clones and lacks some. The repertoire holds under 65,000 clones, with roughly 88% as singletons. The TCR comes from a woman aged 60 to 75 with acute or convalescent COVID-19. This rearrangement joins TRBV7-6 to TRBJ2-3; TRBD2 aligns across 9 bases. Sequenced: peripheral blood. The CDR3 loop is CASSASGARTDTQYF. The CDR3 DNA follows: TGTGCCAGCAGCGCTAGCGGGGCCCGCACAGATACGCAGTATTTT. The entire variable domain, with the rest obtained from reference TRBV7-6 and TRBJ2-3, is as follows: GAGVSQSPRYKVTKRGQDVALRCDPISGHVSLYWYRQALGQGPEFLTYFNYEAQQDKSGLPNDRFSAERPEGSISTLTIQRTEQRDSAMYRCASSASGARTDTQYFGPGTRLTVL.